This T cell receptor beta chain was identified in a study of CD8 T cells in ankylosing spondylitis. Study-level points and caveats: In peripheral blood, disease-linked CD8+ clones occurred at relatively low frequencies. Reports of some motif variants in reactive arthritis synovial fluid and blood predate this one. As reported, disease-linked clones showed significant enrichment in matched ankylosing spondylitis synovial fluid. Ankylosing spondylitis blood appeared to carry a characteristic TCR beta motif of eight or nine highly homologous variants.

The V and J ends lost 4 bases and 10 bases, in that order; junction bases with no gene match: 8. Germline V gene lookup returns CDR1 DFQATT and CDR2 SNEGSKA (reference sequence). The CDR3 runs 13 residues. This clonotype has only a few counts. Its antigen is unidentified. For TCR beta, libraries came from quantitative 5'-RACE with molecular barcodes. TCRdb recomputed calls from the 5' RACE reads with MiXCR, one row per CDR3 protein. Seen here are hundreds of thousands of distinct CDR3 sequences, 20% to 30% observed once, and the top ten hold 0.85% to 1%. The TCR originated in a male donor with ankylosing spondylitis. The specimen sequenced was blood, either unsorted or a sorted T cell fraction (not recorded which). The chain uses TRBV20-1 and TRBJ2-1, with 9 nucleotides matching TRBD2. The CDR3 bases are TGCAGTGCTACTAGCGGGACGGCGGCGGAGCAGTTCTTC. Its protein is CSATSGTAAEQFF.